Listed below are T cell receptor beta chains from one sample, sequenced in a study of shared clonotypes between healthy human individuals. The repertoire was sequenced with immunoSEQ multiplex PCR; TCRdb's copy has only in-frame clones and lacks some. The sample comprises about 2.2 million clones, roughly 93% of which are singletons, and more than 1.5% rests with the top ten. What was sequenced was naive CD8+ T cells from PBMCs. Receptors were obtained from a man aged 18 to 35 in good health. Some clones in this sample may be carry-over from other donors' samples. Both conserved end residues are part of each CDR3. Each record gives: J gene, clone size, D gene, V gene, CDR3 protein, CDR3 DNA. D genes are given only for firm matches. Clone size, where shown, is once, few, many, or a class for clones that have expanded.

>TRBJ1-3|NA|TRBD1|TRBV6-5
CASSYSTGSGNTIYF
TGTGCCAGCAGTTACTCGACAGGGTCCGGAAACACCATATATTTT
>TRBJ1-1|NA|NA|TRBV23-1
CASSHPEAFF
TGCGCCAGCAGTCATCCTGAAGCTTTCTTT
>TRBJ1-1|NA|NA|TRBV6-5
CASSYRQGGTEAFF
TGTGCCAGCAGTTACCGGCAGGGCGGGACTGAAGCTTTCTTT
>TRBJ1-1|NA|NA|TRBV11-2
CASSLESQGWPEAFF
TGTGCCAGCAGCTTAGAATCTCAGGGATGGCCTGAAGCTTTCTTT
>TRBJ2-7|NA|NA|TRBV11-3
CASSGLIANEQHF
TGTGCCAGCAGTGGCCTAATAGCGAACGAGCAGCACTTC
>TRBJ2-7|once|TRBD1|TRBV28
CASSPYRGKVDEQYF
TGTGCCAGCAGCCCATACAGGGGGAAGGTGGACGAGCAGTACTTC
>TRBJ2-1|NA|NA|TRBV7-9
CASRRAPDNEQFF
TGTGCCAGCCGCAGGGCACCAGATAACGAGCAGTTCTTC
>TRBJ2-3|NA|NA|TRBV28
CASSLAFGQGPDTQYF
TGTGCCAGCAGTTTAGCGTTTGGGCAGGGACCCGATACGCAGTATTTT
>TRBJ2-7|NA|TRBD1|TRBV4-3
CASSQRQGNYEQYF
TGCGCCAGCAGCCAGCGACAGGGAAACTACGAGCAGTACTTC
>TRBJ2-5|NA|TRBD2|TRBV5-6
CASSLGSGRLNFQETQYF
TGTGCCAGCAGCTTGGGTAGCGGGAGGCTTAATTTCCAAGAGACCCAGTACTTC
>TRBJ1-1|NA|NA|TRBV29-1
CSVEWGEGAFF
TGCAGCGTTGAATGGGGTGAAGGAGCTTTCTTT
>TRBJ2-5|NA|TRBD1|TRBV5-8
CASSDGTGIETQYF
TGTGCCAGCTCCGACGGGACAGGGATCGAGACCCAGTACTTC
>TRBJ2-1|NA|NA|TRBV6-4
CASSSSTAFNYNEQFF
TGTGCCAGCAGTTCCTCAACAGCTTTCAACTACAATGAGCAGTTCTTC
>TRBJ2-7|NA|NA|TRBV23-1
CASSQSPHQGSYEQYF
TGCGCCAGCAGTCAATCGCCACACCAAGGGTCCTACGAGCAGTACTTC
>TRBJ2-5|once|NA|TRBV7-9
CASSLDHSEQRRYF
TGTGCCAGCAGCTTAGATCATTCCGAGCAGCGGAGGTACTTC
>TRBJ1-3|NA|TRBD1|TRBV5-6
CASSSDRESTYYSGNTIYF
TGTGCCAGCAGCTCTGACAGGGAATCAACCTACTACTCTGGAAACACCATATATTTT
>TRBJ1-1|NA|NA|TRBV29-1
CSGRLGGEAFF
TGCAGCGGGCGGTTGGGAGGTGAAGCTTTCTTT
>TRBJ2-1|NA|TRBD2|TRBV13
CASTPPGLAGSNEQFF
TGTGCCAGCACCCCCCCGGGACTAGCGGGAAGCAATGAGCAGTTCTTC
>TRBJ1-5|NA|TRBD1|TRBV27
CASSLRQGDQPQHF
TGTGCCAGCAGTTTGAGACAGGGGGATCAGCCCCAGCATTTT
>TRBJ2-7|once|TRBD1|TRBV28
CASSPGTGGDEQYF
TGTGCCAGCAGTCCCGGGACAGGGGGCGACGAGCAGTACTTC
>TRBJ2-7|NA|NA|TRBV7-9
CASSLALAESYEQYF
TGTGCCAGCAGCTTAGCGCTCGCGGAGTCCTACGAGCAGTACTTC
>TRBJ2-2|once|TRBD2|TRBV7-8
CASSTRLAGVPGELFF
TGTGCCAGCAGCACCCGACTAGCGGGAGTGCCCGGGGAGCTGTTTTTT
>TRBJ2-5|NA|NA|TRBV25-1
CASWGETQYF
TGTGCCAGCTGGGGCGAGACCCAGTACTTC
>TRBJ2-7|NA|NA|TRBV4-1
CASSQGVSYEQYF
TGCGCCAGCAGCCAAGGAGTCTCCTACGAGCAGTACTTC
>TRBJ2-3|NA|NA|TRBV2
CASSDWASSTDTQYF
TGTGCCAGCAGTGACTGGGCGAGTAGCACAGATACGCAGTATTTT
>TRBJ1-1|NA|TRBD1|TRBV30
CACPRTGGSDTEAFF
TGTGCCTGCCCGCGGACAGGGGGCAGTGACACTGAAGCTTTCTTT
>TRBJ2-1|NA|NA|TRBV7-3
CASSLRLVPYNEQFF
TGTGCCAGCAGCTTAAGACTAGTACCCTACAATGAGCAGTTCTTC
>TRBJ2-7|NA|NA|TRBV19
CASKVANSYEQYF
TGTGCCAGTAAGGTAGCCAACTCCTACGAGCAGTACTTC
>TRBJ1-3|NA|NA|TRBV7-2
CASSLAGNTIYF
TGTGCCAGCAGCTTAGCTGGAAACACCATATATTTT
>TRBJ2-3|once|NA|TRBV7-9
CASSLDVSDTQYF
TGTGCCAGCAGCTTGGATGTATCAGATACGCAGTATTTT
>TRBJ2-7|NA|TRBD2|TRBV27
CASSSPGGAVHEQYF
TGTGCCAGCAGCAGCCCCGGGGGGGCGGTCCACGAGCAGTACTTC
>TRBJ2-3|NA|TRBD2|TRBV27
CASTLLAGIADTQYF
TGTGCCAGCACCCTACTAGCGGGAATTGCAGATACGCAGTATTTT
>TRBJ1-1|NA|NA|TRBV10-3
CATQLRGTDTEAFF
TGTGCCACCCAGCTCAGGGGAACTGACACTGAAGCTTTCTTT
>TRBJ2-5|NA|NA|TRBV13
CASSPGAARETQYF
TGTGCCAGCAGCCCCGGGGCAGCGCGAGAGACCCAGTACTTC